The next 4 T cell receptor beta chains were all read from a single sample in a study of tumor and adjacent non-tumor tissue in lung cancer. This sample's RNA came from whole unsorted tissue. TCRbeta libraries were built with three rounds of nested PCR, modified from ARM-PCR. Using its own MiXCR run on the multiplex PCR reads, TCRdb lists one record per CDR3 protein. This table holds roughly 140,000 distinct CDR3 sequences, 60% to 70% found once. Material for sequencing was lung tumor tissue. Every receptor here comes from a man aged 60 to 69 with small cell lung cancer.

Concerning this clonotype itself: A much larger clone lies one base from this, so it may be a read error. V gene TRBV11-2 combines with J gene TRBJ2-5, with D possibly TRBD2 on 6 matching bases. This CDR3 is built from 13 residues. Germline assignment: CDR1 SGHAT and CDR2 FQNNGV. Here the CDR3 reads CASSFPGEEIQYF. The DNA of the CDR3 is TGTGCCAGCAGCTTTCCGGGAGAGGAGATCCAGTACTTC.

Comment on this clonotype: The junction shows a germline mismatch at one end, possibly a read error. V gene TRBV5-6 combines with J gene TRBJ1-5; D unresolved. Germline V gives CDR1 SGHDT, CDR2 YYEEEE. The CDR3 loop spans 17 amino acids. The CDR3 loop reads CVSSLGEGAYSNQPQHF. The CDR3 DNA is TGTGTCAGCAGCCTGGGAGAGGGCGCATATAGCAATCAGCCCCAGCATTTT.

Regarding this clonotype: This sequence may be a read error, since a much larger clone differs from it by one base. J is TRBJ2-5 and V is TRBV12-3 or TRBV12-4; 7 bases map to TRBD1. CDR3 length: 13 amino acids. The V and J ends lost 6 bases and 2 bases, in that order; junction bases with no gene match: 3. In DNA, the CDR3 is TGTGCCAGCAGGGGACAGACTCAAGAGACCCAGTACTTC. Translation: CASRGQTQETQYF.

Concerning this clonotype itself: This may stem from a read error, because a much larger clone lies one nucleotide away. The chain employs TRBV20-1 and TRBJ2-4; TRBD2 aligns across 11 bases. The CDR3 runs to 16 residues. The germline CDR1 and CDR2 sequences are DFQATT and SNEGSKA (reference sequence). V was clipped by 7 bases and J by 0 bases; unmatched bases: 8. The CDR3 DNA reads TGCAGTGTTACGGTAGCGGGAGGGGGAGCCAAAAACATTCAGTACTTC. Protein sequence: CSVTVAGGGAKNIQYF.